Each of the 28 T cell receptor beta chains below was sequenced from the same sample in a study of CD8 T cells in ankylosing spondylitis. The study, taken as a whole, reports: Blood of patients with ankylosing spondylitis appeared to be characterized by a TCR beta motif of 8 or 9 highly homologous variants.

Using its own MiXCR run on the 5' RACE reads, TCRdb lists one record per CDR3 protein. Among 750,000 to 850,000 distinct CDR3 sequences listed, over 9.5% were seen once. Their recognized antigens are unknown. Sequenced: blood, either unsorted or a sorted T cell fraction (not recorded which). Receptors were obtained from a male donor with ankylosing spondylitis.

The rearrangement links TRBV5-4 to TRBJ2-1; D ambiguous. Germline lookup yields CDR1 SGHNT and CDR2 YYREEE (reference sequence). Trimming took off 0 bases at V and 8 bases at J, with 15 bases between the two ends. The CDR3 spans 15 residues. CDR3 nucleotides: TGTGCCAGCAGCTTGGCGGGTCCCAATCGCGATGAGCAGTTCTTC. As protein: CASSLAGPNRDEQFF.

This clonotype was detected many times. The rearrangement links TRBV7-2 to TRBJ2-7, with D unclear. This CDR3 is 12 amino acids long. Germline CDR1 is SGHTA and CDR2 is FQGNSA. The V and J ends lost 2 bases and 4 bases respectively, with 6 bases between them. The chain's CDR3 is CASSLQVYEQYF. CDR3 nucleotides: TGTGCCAGCAGCTTACAGGTATACGAGCAGTACTTC.

This clonotype was seen more than once but under ten times. The chain joins TRBV18 to TRBJ2-7; D remains unclear. Germline CDR1 and CDR2: KGHSH and LQKENI. The CDR3 consists of 12 residues. The V and J ends lost 3 bases and 6 bases respectively, with 9 bases between them. The CDR3 sequence is CASSPELTEQYF. The CDR3 DNA sequence: TGTGCCAGCTCACCCGAATTAACCGAGCAGTACTTC.

This clonotype was found a few times. The CDR3 DNA reads TGCAGCGGGGACAGATTAGGAGGGCAGTATTTT. Residues: CSGDRLGGQYF. The chain uses TRBV29-1 and TRBJ2-3, with 7 bases identical to TRBD1. Per the germline V gene, CDR1 is SQVTM and CDR2 is ANQGSEA. CDR3 length equals 11 residues. The V and J ends lost 7 bases and 11 bases, in that order; junction bases with no gene match: 9.

This clonotype showed up many times. The rearrangement links TRBV5-8 to TRBJ2-1; 13 nucleotides line up with TRBD2. The germline CDR1 and CDR2 sequences are SGHTS and YDEGEE. After removal of 0 bases from V and 6 bases from J, the junction contained 6 bases not matched to a gene. There are 17 residues in the CDR3. CDR3 region: CASSLASGLAGPNEQFF. For the CDR3, the DNA is TGTGCCAGCAGCTTGGCTTCGGGACTAGCGGGACCCAATGAGCAGTTCTTC.

A few counts support this clonotype. The CDR3 region is CASSLVGTSGRRFF. The CDR3 region has the DNA TGTGCCAGCAGCTTAGTTGGGACTAGCGGACGGCGGTTCTTC. V usage is TRBV7-9 and J usage is TRBJ2-1; TRBD2 matches 11 bases. Germline CDR1 reads SEHNR; CDR2 reads FQNEAQ (reference sequence). CDR3 length equals 14 residues. The V and J ends lost 1 base and 15 bases, in that order; junction bases with no gene match: 8.

The V call is TRBV5-1, the J call TRBJ1-2; no definite D call. This CDR3 region has 16 residues. Trimming took off 0 bases at V and 4 bases at J, with 16 bases between the two ends. CDR1 SGHRS and CDR2 YFSETQ come from the germline V gene. For the CDR3, the DNA is TGCGCCAGCAGCTTGGCCGTTCCGGGGTTTCTCTATGGCTACACCTTC. Protein: CASSLAVPGFLYGYTF.

This clonotype has at least ten counts. This sequence joins TRBV29-1 and TRBJ2-7, with 14 bases that match TRBD2. The CDR3 has 14 residues. The J segment lost 10 bases and the V segment lost 4 bases, leaving 9 bases of the junction unmatched. Germline CDR1 reads SQVTM; CDR2 reads ANQGSEA. CDR3 DNA sequence: TGCAGCGTTGCGGGACTAGCGGGGGTCCCACCTCAGTACTTC. Protein: CSVAGLAGVPPQYF.

The rearrangement joins TRBV5-5 to TRBJ2-5; D is tentatively TRBD1 or TRBD2 (6 bases each). Trimming removed 4 bases at V and 9 bases at J, with 22 bases between. Looked up from germline, CDR1 is SGHKS and CDR2 is YYEKEE (reference sequence). The CDR3 runs to 15 residues. The DNA of the CDR3 is TGTGCCAGCAGCCGGACAGACAGAGCTTGGGAGGCCCAGTACTTC. Translation gives CASSRTDRAWEAQYF.

This clonotype was counted between two and nine times. The chain employs TRBV6-4 and TRBJ2-2; no clear D. Germline V gives CDR1 MRHNA, CDR2 SNTAGT. This CDR3 is built from 13 residues. Trimming cost V 6 bases and J 5 bases, with 10 bases left between them. The CDR3 region is CASRLHLTGELFF. The CDR3 coding sequence is TGTGCCAGCAGATTACACTTAACCGGGGAGCTGTTTTTT.

V gene TRBV9 combines with J gene TRBJ2-7, with 10 bases matching TRBD2. From germline, CDR1 is SGDLS and CDR2 YYNGEE. The CDR3 loop spans 15 amino acids. The J segment lost 4 bases and the V segment lost 0 bases, leaving 4 bases of the junction unmatched. CDR3 DNA: TGTGCCAGCAGCGTAGGGACTAGCGGCGGTTACGAGCAGTACTTC. As protein: CASSVGTSGGYEQYF.

This clonotype occurred a few times. This sequence joins TRBV6-1 and TRBJ1-1; no clear D gene. Germline CDR1 MNHNS, CDR2 SASEGT. This CDR3 is built from 13 residues. The V gene lost 3 bases and the J gene lost 6 bases, with 11 bases spanning the gap. Here the CDR3 reads CASSDGRFAEAFF. The CDR3 bases are TGTGCCAGCAGTGACGGACGGTTCGCTGAAGCTTTCTTT.

The chain is built from TRBV20-1 and TRBJ1-6, with D unclear. Trimming pared 2 bases from V and 9 bases from J, leaving 20 bases between. Germline-derived CDR1 and CDR2 are DFQATT and SNEGSKA (reference sequence). The CDR3 totals 16 residues. CDR3 in DNA: TGCAGTGCTAGATCCCCCCGCCGGGGAGTAAGTTCACCCCTCCACTTT. As protein: CSARSPRRGVSSPLHF.

This chain connects TRBV10-3 to TRBJ2-3; D is unclear. V lost 7 bases and J lost 0, with 11 bases in between. CDR3 length: 14 residues. CDR1 ENHRY and CDR2 SYGVKD come from the germline V gene. The CDR3 DNA sequence: TGTGCCATCAAGGTGAACCCTAGCACAGATACGCAGTATTTT. It translates to CAIKVNPSTDTQYF.

This clonotype has at least ten counts. The chain joins TRBV7-9 to TRBJ1-1; maybe TRBD1 (6 bases). The germline V and J ends were trimmed by 11 bases and 1 base, with 8 bases remaining between them. CDR1 is SEHNR and CDR2 is FQNEAQ in the germline V gene (reference sequence). This CDR3 is 11 amino acids long. The CDR3 sequence is CAAQGNTEAFF. CDR3 nucleotide sequence: TGTGCCGCACAGGGGAACACTGAAGCTTTCTTT.

This clonotype was seen a few times. The rearrangement uses TRBV20-1 and TRBJ2-5; 7 nucleotides agree with TRBD2. CDR1 DFQATT and CDR2 SNEGSKA come from the germline V gene (reference sequence). The ends lost 0 bases at V and 3 bases at J; junction bases unmatched: 4. This CDR3 is 14 amino acids long. This CDR3 is CSAREGLAEETQYF. Here the CDR3 DNA reads TGCAGTGCTAGAGAAGGTCTAGCGGAAGAGACCCAGTACTTC.

This clonotype has a count of ten or more. The rearrangement links TRBV27 to TRBJ2-7; possibly TRBD2 for D (5 bases). There are 13 residues in the CDR3. Trimming removed 6 bases at V and 7 bases at J, with 16 bases between. The V gene's germline CDR1 is MNHEY and CDR2 SMNVEV (reference sequence). In DNA form, the CDR3 reads TGTGCCAGCAGCGACCGTTTACTAGGGGAGCAGTACTTC. Residues: CASSDRLLGEQYF.

The DNA for the CDR3 is TGTGCCAGCAGCTTAGTCGACGGAACGAACACCGGGGAGCTGTTTTTT. Translation: CASSLVDGTNTGELFF. This chain uses TRBV11-2 with TRBJ2-2; D ambiguous. V lost 1 base to trimming and J lost 0 bases, with 9 bases between them. CDR1 is SGHAT and CDR2 is FQNNGV in the germline V gene. The CDR3 has 16 amino acids.

There are a few counts of this clonotype. The chain couples TRBV7-2 to TRBJ2-1, with TRBD1 matching 8 bases. The CDR3 totals 13 residues. The germline V gene has CDR1 SGHTA and CDR2 FQGNSA. V dropped 5 bases and J dropped 9; count of bases not matched to a gene: 6. The CDR3 is CASSQQGTGEQFF. CDR3 sequence (DNA): TGTGCCAGCAGCCAACAGGGGACAGGTGAGCAGTTCTTC.

This clonotype was found a few times. The DNA for the CDR3 is TGTGCCACCCGACCGGGACAGGGTGTAAATGAGCAGTTCTTC. This sequence encodes CATRPGQGVNEQFF. The chain couples TRBV10-3 to TRBJ2-1, with 9 bases matching TRBD1. With V trimmed by 10 bases and J by 7 bases, 11 bases remained unmatched. Germline V gene lookup returns CDR1 ENHRY and CDR2 SYGVKD. The CDR3 loop spans 14 amino acids.

This clonotype occurred a few times. The chain has TRBV4-1 and TRBJ2-5, with TRBD1 identical over 10 bases. CDR1 and CDR2 (germline): MGHRA, YSYEKL. V lost 0 bases, J lost 4 bases, and 5 bases stayed unmatched. The CDR3 is 16 amino acids. The CDR3 region has the DNA TGCGCCAGCAGCCAAGAAGGACAGGGGGATCGAGAGACCCAGTACTTC. Protein product: CASSQEGQGDRETQYF.

This clonotype was observed a few times. This chain connects TRBV20-1 to TRBJ2-5; D is unclear. CDR1 and CDR2 (germline): DFQATT, SNEGSKA (reference sequence). The CDR3 extends over 13 amino acids. V lost 3 bases, J lost 1 base, and 9 bases lay in between. The CDR3 DNA follows: TGCAGTGCTAGCCCCTGGGGCCAAGAGACCCAGTACTTC. This codes for CSASPWGQETQYF.

This clonotype was seen only a few times. CDR3 in DNA: TGCAGTGCTAGGGGTACCGGGACATTTGAAACTGAAGCTTTCTTT. Its translation: CSARGTGTFETEAFF. The gene calls are TRBV20-1 and TRBJ1-1, with D possibly being TRBD1 (6 bases). This CDR3 spans 15 amino acids. Trimming pared 3 bases from V and 5 bases from J, leaving 19 bases between. In germline, CDR1 is DFQATT, CDR2 SNEGSKA (reference sequence).

This clonotype was seen a few times. The rearrangement uses TRBV18 and TRBJ2-7; TRBD1 is a possible D gene (5 bases). The V end lost 2 bases, the J end lost 5 bases, and 7 bases lay between the germline ends. Germline V gives CDR1 KGHSH, CDR2 LQKENI. The CDR3 is 12 amino acids. CDR3 loop: CASSPGAHEQYF. CDR3 nucleotide sequence: TGTGCCAGCTCACCAGGGGCGCACGAGCAGTACTTC. The full variable domain, its missing parts supplied by reference TRBV18 and TRBJ2-7, is NAGVMQNPRHLVRRRGQEARLRCSPMKGHSHVYWYRQLPEEGLKFMVYLQKENIIDESGMPKERFSAEFPKEGPSILRIQQVVRGDSAAYFCASSPGAHEQYFGPGTRLTVT.

The chain joins TRBV15 to TRBJ2-7, with D possibly being TRBD2 (5 bases). This CDR3 contains 13 residues. The ends were cut back, 0 bases at V and 6 bases at J, with 9 bases in the middle. The V gene's germline CDR1 is LNHNV and CDR2 YYDKDF (reference sequence). CDR3 protein: CATSRDPDSEQYF. The DNA for the CDR3 is TGTGCCACCAGCAGAGATCCGGACTCCGAGCAGTACTTC.

This clonotype was counted between two and nine times. The chain recombines TRBV5-1 with TRBJ2-7, with D perhaps TRBD1 (6 bases). Germline CDR1 and CDR2: SGHRS and YFSETQ. The CDR3 is 13 residues long. V was clipped by 4 bases and J by 6 bases, with 14 bases between them. CDR3 DNA sequence: TGCGCCAGCAGCCCGGGACATTCGGGCGAGCAGTACTTC. This gives the protein CASSPGHSGEQYF.

At least ten counts were recorded for this clonotype. V usage is TRBV12-3 or TRBV12-4 and J usage is TRBJ1-2; weak D call: TRBD1 (5 bases). Trimming took 7 bases from V and 4 from J, leaving 16 bases between them. CDR3 length equals 14 residues. The CDR3 sequence is CASKKNRGLYGYTF. The CDR3 DNA is TGTGCCAGCAAAAAAAACCGGGGCCTCTATGGCTACACCTTC.

This clonotype appeared a few times. The chain links TRBV5-6 to TRBJ2-1; 7 bases match TRBD2. The V and J ends lost 4 bases and 4 bases, in that order; junction bases with no gene match: 8. This CDR3 region has 15 residues. In germline, CDR1 is SGHDT, CDR2 YYEEEE. Written as DNA, the CDR3 is TGTGCCAGCAGCCTACCTAGCGGAGCTTACAATGAGCAGTTCTTC. Translation: CASSLPSGAYNEQFF.